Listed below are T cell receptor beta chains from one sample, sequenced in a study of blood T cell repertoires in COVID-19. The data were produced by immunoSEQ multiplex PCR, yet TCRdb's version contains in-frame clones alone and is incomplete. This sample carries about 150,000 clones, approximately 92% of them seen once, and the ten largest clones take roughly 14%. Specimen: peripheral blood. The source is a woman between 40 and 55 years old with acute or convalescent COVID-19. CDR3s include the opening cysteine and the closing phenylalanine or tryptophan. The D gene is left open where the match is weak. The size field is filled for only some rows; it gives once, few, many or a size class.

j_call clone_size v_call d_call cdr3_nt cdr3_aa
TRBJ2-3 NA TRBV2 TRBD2 TGTGCCAGCAGTGCGACTAGCGGGAGGGCGGGAGATACGCAGTATTTT CASSATSGRAGDTQYF
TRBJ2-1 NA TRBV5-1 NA TGCGCCAGCAGCTTGGTTGGTGGAGCAAACAATGAGCAGTTCTTC CASSLVGGANNEQFF
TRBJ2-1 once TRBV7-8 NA TGTGCCAGCAGCTTCGTAAGTAGTGAGCAGTTCTTC CASSFVSSEQFF
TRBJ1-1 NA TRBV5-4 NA TGTGCCAGCAGCTTACTAAGATGGACAGCCAACATGAACACTGAAGCTTTCTTT CASSLLRWTANMNTEAFF
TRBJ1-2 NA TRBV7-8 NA TGTGCCAGCAGCTCCCGACCGACAGCCCGCTATGGCTACACCTTC CASSSRPTARYGYTF
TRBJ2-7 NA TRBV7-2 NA TGTGCCAGCAGCTTTGGCAGGGGCTCCTACGAGCAGTACTTC CASSFGRGSYEQYF
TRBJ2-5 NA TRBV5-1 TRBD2 TGCGCCAGCAGCGAGGGACTAGCGGGAGGGCCGGAGACCCAGTACTTC CASSEGLAGGPETQYF
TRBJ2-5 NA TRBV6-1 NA TGTGCCAGCAGTGAATGGACTGCCCGGGAGACCCAGTACTTC CASSEWTARETQYF
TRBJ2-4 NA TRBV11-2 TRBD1 TGTGCCAGCAGCCCCGGGACAGGGGTCAAAAACATTCAGTACTTC CASSPGTGVKNIQYF
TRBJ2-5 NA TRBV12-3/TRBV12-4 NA TGTGCCAGCAGCCCGGGGGAGACCCAGTACTTC CASSPGETQYF
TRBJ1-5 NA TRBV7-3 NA TGTGCCAGCAGCTTCGGGGGGGGCCAGCCCCAGCATTTT CASSFGGGQPQHF
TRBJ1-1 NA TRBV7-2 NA TGTGCCAGCAGTCCGGGACATCGGAACACTGAAGCTTTCTTT CASSPGHRNTEAFF
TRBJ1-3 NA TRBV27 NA TGTGCCAGCAGCAGGAACTCTGGAAACACCATATATTTT CASSRNSGNTIYF
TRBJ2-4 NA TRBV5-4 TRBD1 TGTGCCAGCAGCCTGGGTACAGGGGGAATAGCCAAAAACATTCAGTACTTC CASSLGTGGIAKNIQYF
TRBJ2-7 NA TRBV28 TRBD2 TGTGCCAGCAGCCTTAGCGGGGGGGCTTTCGAGCAGTACTTC CASSLSGGAFEQYF
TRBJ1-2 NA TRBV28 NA TGTGCCAGCAGTTTGCGGAGGTACTATGGCTACACCTTC CASSLRRYYGYTF
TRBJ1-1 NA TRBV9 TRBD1 TGTGCCAGCAGCGCTCAGGGGGCAGGATCTGAAGCTTTCTTT CASSAQGAGSEAFF
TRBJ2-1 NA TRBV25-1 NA TGTGCCAGCAGCGGCGCTTACGGGGTACGAAATGAGCAGTTCTTC CASSGAYGVRNEQFF
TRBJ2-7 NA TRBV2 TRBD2 TGTGCCAGCAGTGAAGCGGAACTAGCGGGGGATTACGAGCAGTACTTC CASSEAELAGDYEQYF
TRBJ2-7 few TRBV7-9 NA TGTGCCAGCAGCTTAGTGGAGGGGGCATCCTACGAGCAGTACTTC CASSLVEGASYEQYF
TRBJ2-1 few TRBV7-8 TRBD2 TGTGCCAGCAGCTTAGCCCGACCGGGACTAGCGACCAACAATGAGCAGTTCTTC CASSLARPGLATNNEQFF
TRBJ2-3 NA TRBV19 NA TGTGCCAGTAGTAGAGCGGGACAATGGAACACAGATACGCAGTATTTT CASSRAGQWNTDTQYF
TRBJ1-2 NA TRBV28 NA TGTGCCAGCAGTTTAGGACAGAATGGCTACACCTTC CASSLGQNGYTF
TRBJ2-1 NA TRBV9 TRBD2 TGTGCCAGCAGCGTACCCCATACCGGGACTAGCGGGACAAGCTCCTACAATGAGCAGTTCTTC CASSVPHTGTSGTSSYNEQFF
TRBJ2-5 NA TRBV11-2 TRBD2 TGTGCCAGCAGCTTAGCTTACCTAGCGGGAAGCGGGCAAGAGACCCAGTACTTC CASSLAYLAGSGQETQYF
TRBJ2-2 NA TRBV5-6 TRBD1 TGTGCCAGCAGCTTGCGGGACAGAATCACCGGGGAGCTGTTTTTT CASSLRDRITGELFF
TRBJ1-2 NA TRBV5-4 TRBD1 TGTGCCAGCAGCTTGGTGCAGGGGGTTCCCTATGGCTACACCTTC CASSLVQGVPYGYTF
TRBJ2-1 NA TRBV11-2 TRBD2 TGTGCCAGCAGGGTAGCGGGGGCTTGGGATGAGCAGTTCTTC CASRVAGAWDEQFF
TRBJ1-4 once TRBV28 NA TGTGCCAGCAGTTTATTAGGGGTGAGGAATGAAAAACTGTTTTTT CASSLLGVRNEKLFF